The clone carrying this TCR beta chain was seen ten or more times. Antigen specificity is unknown. Amplified TCR beta CDR3 regions derived from RNA transcripts. RT-PCR in the first round (using the HTBI primer set) targeted the TCR CDR3. TCRdb re-analysed the multiplex PCR reads in MiXCR, keeping a single row per CDR3 protein. The data show 300,000 to 400,000 distinct CDR3 sequences, with around a sixth seen just once and about half held by the top ten. The data originate from a study of T cells in Graves' hyperthyroidism and ophthalmopathy. Findings of the study overall: Ophthalmopathy was model-predicted a median 6.5 months pre-onset.

The TCR comes from a woman in her forties or fifties with Graves' hyperthyroidism. Sequenced input: blood.

For the CDR3, the DNA is TGCAGCTCCCAAAGATGGACAGGGATAGGTAAGACTGAAGCTTTCTTT. This codes for CSSQRWTGIGKTEAFF. This chain connects TRBV29-1 to TRBJ1-1; 8 bases match TRBD1. This CDR3 spans 16 amino acids. From germline, CDR1 is SQVTM and CDR2 ANQGSEA. J lost 5 bases, V lost 8 bases, and 19 bases had no gene match.